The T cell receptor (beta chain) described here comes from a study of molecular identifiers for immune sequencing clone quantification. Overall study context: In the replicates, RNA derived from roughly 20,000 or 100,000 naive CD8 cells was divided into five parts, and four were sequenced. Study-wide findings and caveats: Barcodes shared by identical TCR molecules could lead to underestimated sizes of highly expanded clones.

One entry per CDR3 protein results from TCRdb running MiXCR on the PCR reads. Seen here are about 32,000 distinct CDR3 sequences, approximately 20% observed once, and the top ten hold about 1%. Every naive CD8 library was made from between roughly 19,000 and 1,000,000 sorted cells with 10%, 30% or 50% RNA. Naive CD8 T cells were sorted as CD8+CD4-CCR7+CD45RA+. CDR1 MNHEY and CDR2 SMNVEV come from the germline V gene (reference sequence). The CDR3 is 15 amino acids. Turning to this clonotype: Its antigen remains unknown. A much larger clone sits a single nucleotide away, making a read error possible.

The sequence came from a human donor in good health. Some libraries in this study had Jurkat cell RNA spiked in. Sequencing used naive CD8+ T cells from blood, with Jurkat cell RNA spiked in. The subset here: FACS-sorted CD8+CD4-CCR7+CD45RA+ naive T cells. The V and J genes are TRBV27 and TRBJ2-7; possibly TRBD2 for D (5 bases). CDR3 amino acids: CASSLSGNLAYGQYF. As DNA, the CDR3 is TGTGCCAGCAGTTTATCCGGGAACCTCGCCTACGGGCAGTACTTC.